This TCR beta chain is from a study of cytomegalovirus exposure and HLA in healthy donors. Study-wide findings and caveats: Researchers reported in a later analysis that common viral pathogens appeared linked to several top clusters. Association of a missense DCLRE1C variant with TCR beta V- and J-gene trimming was reported in a later analysis. Some V segments could not be told apart, so they were left out, TRBV6-2 and TRBV6-3 among them. Prediction of most subjects' HLA-A and HLA-B alleles by TCR beta sequences was reportedly accurate.

CDR3 length: 15 amino acids. Looked up from germline, CDR1 is MDHEN and CDR2 is SYDVKM. V was clipped by 6 bases and J by 4 bases; unmatched bases: 12. Worth noting for this clone: The antigen remains unidentified.

PCR primers comprised 60 Vbeta and 13 Jbeta primers. Profiled with immunoSEQ multiplex PCR; TCRdb holds only in-frame clones, not every one. The sample's table shows approximately 110,000 clones. This receptor was obtained from a man in his forties in good health and CMV-seropositive. The chain recombines TRBV28 with TRBJ2-7; 7 bases fit TRBD1. The sample comprised PBMCs. The CDR3 loop reads CASSPPDRSYYEQYF. CDR3 coding DNA: TGTGCCAGCAGCCCCCCGGACAGGTCCTATTACGAGCAGTACTTC. The entire variable domain, with the rest obtained from reference TRBV28 and TRBJ2-7, is as follows: DVKVTQSSRYLVKRTGEKVFLECVQDMDHENMFWYRQDPGLGLRLIYFSYDVKMKEKGDIPEGYSVSREKKERFSLILESASTNQTSMYLCASSPPDRSYYEQYFGPGTRLTVT.